This T cell receptor beta chain was obtained from a study of OX40 agonist ivuxolimab in advanced cancers. Overall study: An agonistic human IgG2 monoclonal antibody against OX40 (CD134) was given.

Trimming took off 5 bases at V and 7 bases at J, with 9 bases between the two ends. Germline CDR1 is MNHNY and CDR2 is SVGAGI (reference sequence). This CDR3 comprises 11 residues. Assay used: immunoSEQ multiplex PCR; TCRdb lists only in-frame clones, some missing. The sample shows 68,000 or so clones, 65% to 85% of them seen only once. The sequenced sample was CD4+ or CD8+ T cells sorted from blood, obtained in a trial of the OX40 agonist ivuxolimab. The chain is built from TRBV6-6 and TRBJ2-7, with D unresolved. The receptor comes from an adult with an advanced solid tumor such as melanoma, head and neck, liver or kidney cancer. CDR3 loop: CASSKGLEQYF. Here the CDR3 DNA reads TGTGCCAGCAGTAAGGGTTTAGAGCAGTACTTC.